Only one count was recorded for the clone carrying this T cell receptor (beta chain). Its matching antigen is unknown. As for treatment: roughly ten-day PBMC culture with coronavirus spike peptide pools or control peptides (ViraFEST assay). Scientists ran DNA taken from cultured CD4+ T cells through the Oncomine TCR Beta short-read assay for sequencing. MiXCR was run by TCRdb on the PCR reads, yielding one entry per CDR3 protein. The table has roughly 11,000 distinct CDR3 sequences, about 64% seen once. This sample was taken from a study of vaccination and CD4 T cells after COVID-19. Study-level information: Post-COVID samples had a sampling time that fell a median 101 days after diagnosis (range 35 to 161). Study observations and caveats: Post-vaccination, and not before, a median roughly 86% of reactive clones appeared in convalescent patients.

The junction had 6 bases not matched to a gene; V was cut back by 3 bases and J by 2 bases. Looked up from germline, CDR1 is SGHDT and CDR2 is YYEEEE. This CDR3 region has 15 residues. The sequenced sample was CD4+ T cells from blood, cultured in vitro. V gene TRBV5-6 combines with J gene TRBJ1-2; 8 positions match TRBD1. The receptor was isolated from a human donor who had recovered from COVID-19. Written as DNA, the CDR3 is TGTGCCAGCAGCTCCCGGACAGGGTGGAACTATGGCTACACCTTC. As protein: CASSSRTGWNYGYTF. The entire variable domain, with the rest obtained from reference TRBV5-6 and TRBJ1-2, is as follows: DAGVTQSPTHLIKTRGQQVTLRCSPKSGHDTVSWYQQALGQGPQFIFQYYEEEERQRGNFPDRFSGHQFPNYSSELNVNALLLGDSALYLCASSSRTGWNYGYTFGSGTRLTVV.